This record concerns one T cell receptor beta chain sequence. The antigen remains unidentified. The PCR employed 60 Vbeta primers together with 13 Jbeta primers. The method was immunoSEQ multiplex PCR; TCRdb's version includes in-frame clones alone and lacks a portion of them. The table has 120,000 or so clones, approximately 72% seen once. This entry comes from a study of cytomegalovirus exposure and HLA in healthy donors. Points from the study as a whole: When analyzed later, a missense DCLRE1C variant was found to be linked to TCR beta V- and J-gene trimming.

V was shortened by 8 bases and J by 2 bases, with 31 bases between the two germline ends. Germline CDR1 reads WNHNN; CDR2 reads SYGVQD (reference sequence). The CDR3 has 19 residues. Sequenced material: PBMCs. This rearrangement joins TRBV10-1 to TRBJ2-7; D possibly corresponds to TRBD1 (6 bases). The clonotype comes from a woman in her forties or fifties in good health and CMV-seropositive. CDR3 sequence: CASLGGQSDRTQGTYEQYF. The CDR3 coding sequence is TGCGCCAGCCTAGGAGGTCAGTCGGATCGGACTCAGGGGACCTACGAGCAGTACTTC.